Sequencing of this TCR beta chain was carried out in a study of blood T cell repertoires in COVID-19. Whole-study context: Donors in the United States, Italy and Spain gave samples during acute or convalescent COVID-19. From T cells, B-cell-depleted T cells, or PBMCs came the material, which was cDNA or gDNA.

Method: immunoSEQ multiplex PCR; TCRdb's copy keeps in-frame clones and lacks some. Of around 200,000 clones listed, roughly 87% were seen once; the top ten hold 2% to 2.5%. Input material: PBMCs or T cells enriched from blood (not recorded which). The sequence was collected from a woman in her 40s with acute COVID-19.

The chain's CDR3 is CASTTGGLALALPLDEQFF. CDR3 nucleotides: TGTGCCAGCACCACGGGGGGCCTAGCTCTAGCTCTCCCCTTGGATGAGCAGTTCTTC. This chain joins TRBV5-6 and TRBJ2-1; the D gene is possibly TRBD2 (7 bases). The CDR3 extends over 19 amino acids. Deletions cut 6 bases from V and 8 bases from J, with 33 bases between. Germline loops: CDR1 SGHDT, CDR2 YYEEEE. Full variable domain (rest looked up from reference TRBV5-6 and TRBJ2-1): DAGVTQSPTHLIKTRGQQVTLRCSPKSGHDTVSWYQQALGQGPQFIFQYYEEEERQRGNFPDRFSGHQFPNYSSELNVNALLLGDSALYLCASTTGGLALALPLDEQFFGPGTRLTVL.